This T cell receptor (beta chain) was identified in a study of neurological immune-mediated disorders. Study observations and caveats: Because no CDR3 amino acid sequences were shared across subjects by expanded clones, private repertoires were suggested in all groups. The level of TCR clonal expansion was highest in patients with HTLV-1-associated myelopathy and lowest in multiple sclerosis, where it fell below the level seen in healthy controls.

Details on this clonotype: The antigen remains undetermined.

PBMCs stored at -80 C, numbering 2 million, were the origin of the unsorted libraries. With 10-nucleotide random UMIs included, cDNA was synthesized by 5'RACE. MiXCR was run by TCRdb on the 5' RACE reads, yielding one entry per CDR3 protein. The profile covers over 60,000 distinct CDR3 sequences, with roughly 4.9% appearing a single time and around 2.2% taken by the ten largest. This TCR was sampled from a woman between 65 and 79 years old with multiple sclerosis. Sequencing used PBMCs.

The CDR3 bases are TGTGCCAGCAGCTTAAGGAGTATGTCTGAAGCTTTCTTT. Protein: CASSLRSMSEAFF. This rearrangement joins TRBV11-2 to TRBJ1-1; D gene unclear. This CDR3 region has 13 residues. Germline values: CDR1 SGHAT, CDR2 FQNNGV. V was clipped by 2 bases and J by 6 bases, with 10 bases between them.